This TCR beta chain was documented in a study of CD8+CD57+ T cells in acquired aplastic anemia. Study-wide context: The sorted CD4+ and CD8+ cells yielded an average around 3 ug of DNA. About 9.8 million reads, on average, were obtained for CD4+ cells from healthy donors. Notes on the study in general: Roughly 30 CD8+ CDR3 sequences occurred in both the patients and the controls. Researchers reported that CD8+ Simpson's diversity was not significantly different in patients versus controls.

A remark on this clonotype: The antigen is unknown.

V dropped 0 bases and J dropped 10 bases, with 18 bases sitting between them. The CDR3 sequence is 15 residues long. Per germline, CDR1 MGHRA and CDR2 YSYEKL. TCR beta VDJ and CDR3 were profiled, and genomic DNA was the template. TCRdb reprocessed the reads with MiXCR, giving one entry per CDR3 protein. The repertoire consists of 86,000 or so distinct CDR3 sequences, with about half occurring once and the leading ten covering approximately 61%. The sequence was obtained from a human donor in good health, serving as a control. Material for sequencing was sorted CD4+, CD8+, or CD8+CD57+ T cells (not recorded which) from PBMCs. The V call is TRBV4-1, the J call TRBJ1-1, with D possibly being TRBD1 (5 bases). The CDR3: CASSQDGGVGRGAFF. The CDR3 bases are TGCGCCAGCAGCCAAGATGGAGGGGTCGGGAGGGGAGCTTTCTTT.